The present TCR beta chain was sequenced within a study of Ad26.COV2.S vaccination and SARS-CoV-2 variants. This CDR3 has 13 amino acids. Per the germline V gene, CDR1 is SGDLS and CDR2 is YYNGEE. The V end was cut by 3 bases, the J end by 3 bases, with 6 bases between. Generated by immunoSEQ multiplex PCR, the TCRdb table keeps only in-frame clones and is missing some. The sample contains about 350,000 clones, about 92% of which appear only once. Findings and caveats of the study: After vaccination, reports described spike-specific CD8+ and CD4+ T cell responses as showing substantial breadth. Recipients of vaccine and of placebo showed similar breadth of their non-spike TCR repertoires. Analytic work on TCR breadth and depth might have understated the full extent of total T cell responses. Vaccine recipients surpassed placebo recipients in spike-specific TCR breadth.

To note about this clone: Its antigen is as yet unknown.

The sequencing here drew on peripheral blood, taken after recovery from COVID-19. The receptor comes from a human donor who had recovered from COVID-19. This chain connects TRBV9 to TRBJ1-4; D uncertain. The CDR3 sequence is CASSAHPNEKLFF. The CDR3 DNA reads as TGTGCCAGCAGCGCCCACCCTAATGAAAAACTGTTTTTT.